The 27 T cell receptor beta chains below all came from one sample that was sequenced in a study of Tregs in tolerant kidney transplant recipients. Profiling relied on immunoSEQ multiplex PCR, and the TCRdb table lists in-frame clones only, not all of them. Here the sample spans hundreds of thousands of clones, around 81% being singletons. Input material: CD4+ T cells from blood. The source of these receptors is a human donor in good health.

V gene TRBV10-3 combines with J gene TRBJ2-4; D gene unclear. Trimming took 0 bases from V and 3 from J, leaving 12 bases between them. Germline CDR1 reads ENHRY; CDR2 reads SYGVKD. The CDR3 runs to 16 residues. CDR3 in amino acids: CAISESSNKVKNIQYF. CDR3 DNA sequence: TGTGCCATCAGTGAGTCGAGTAACAAGGTCAAAAACATTCAGTACTTC.

This clone occurred once. This chain joins TRBV5-6 and TRBJ1-6; possible D gene TRBD1, 6 bases. The ends were cut back, 3 bases at V and 8 bases at J, with 15 bases in the middle. The germline CDR1 and CDR2 sequences are SGHDT and YYEEEE. This CDR3 is built from 15 residues. The CDR3 here is CASSYRGAGDSPLHF. The CDR3 region has the DNA TGTGCCAGCAGCTACCGAGGAGCAGGGGATTCACCCCTCCACTTT. The variable domain in full, with the rest retrieved from reference TRBV5-6 and TRBJ1-6, is DAGVTQSPTHLIKTRGQQVTLRCSPKSGHDTVSWYQQALGQGPQFIFQYYEEEERQRGNFPDRFSGHQFPNYSSELNVNALLLGDSALYLCASSYRGAGDSPLHFGNGTRLTVT.

The chain couples TRBV15 to TRBJ2-7, with TRBD2 matching 7 bases. Germline V gene sequence: CDR1 LNHNV, CDR2 YYDKDF (reference sequence). CDR3 size: 18 residues. Trimming cost V 5 bases and J 6 bases; bases outside gene matches: 22. CDR3 loop: CATSGLDKRDPLGLEQYF. CDR3 DNA: TGTGCCACCAGCGGACTAGACAAGCGGGACCCTTTGGGGCTCGAGCAGTACTTC.

The chain joins TRBV5-6 to TRBJ1-1, with 8 bases fitting TRBD1. Germline CDR1 is SGHDT and CDR2 is YYEEEE. Unmatched junction bases numbered 22, after V lost 4 bases and J lost 11 bases. The CDR3 consists of 17 residues. The CDR3 loop is CASSTGQGRLRTTSAFF. Written as DNA, the CDR3 is TGTGCCAGCAGCACCGGACAGGGTAGACTGCGTACGACTTCTGCTTTCTTT.

CDR3 in DNA: TGTGCCAGCAGTGAGGGAAGGGTCCAAGAGACCCAGTACTTC. Protein product: CASSEGRVQETQYF. The chain combines TRBV2 with TRBJ2-5, with D unclear. There are 14 residues in the CDR3. The germline V and J ends were trimmed by 3 bases and 1 base, with 9 bases remaining between them. The V gene's germline CDR1 is SNHLY and CDR2 FYNNEI.

The CDR3, as DNA: TGTGCCAGCAGCAGGGGGACTAGCGGCTACAATGAGCAGTTCTTC. It yields the protein CASSRGTSGYNEQFF. V is TRBV7-2 and J is TRBJ2-1, with TRBD2 matching over 11 bases. V shed 5 bases and J 3 bases; nucleotides not matched to a gene: 3. There are 15 residues in the CDR3. Looked up from germline, CDR1 is SGHTA and CDR2 is FQGNSA. Complete variable domain (other parts from reference TRBV7-2 and TRBJ2-1): GAGVSQSPSNKVTEKGKDVELRCDPISGHTALYWYRQSLGQGLEFLIYFQGNSAPDKSGLPSDRFSAERTGGSVSTLTIQRTQQEDSAVYLCASSRGTSGYNEQFFGPGTRLTVL.

A single count supports this clone. The chain uses TRBV7-9 and TRBJ1-3; D is ambiguous. The CDR3 contains 14 residues. With 1 base removed from V and 2 bases from J, the gap between germline ends came to 6 bases. Looked up from germline, CDR1 is SEHNR and CDR2 is FQNEAQ (reference sequence). The CDR3 DNA reads TGTGCCAGCAGCTTAGGCCTGACTGGAAACACCATATATTTT. This translates into CASSLGLTGNTIYF.

The V call is TRBV7-2, the J call TRBJ1-6; tentatively, D is TRBD1 (5 bases). Trimming cost V 2 bases and J 6 bases, with 14 bases left between them. The CDR3 loop spans 16 amino acids. CDR1 SGHTA and CDR2 FQGNSA come from the germline V gene. CDR3 in amino acids: CASSLISQGGNSPLHF. The CDR3 DNA reads TGTGCCAGCAGCTTAATTTCTCAGGGAGGTAATTCACCCCTCCACTTT.

This clone was detected only a few times. V is TRBV7-8 and J is TRBJ1-1, with no clear D. The CDR3 sequence is 12 residues long. CDR1 and CDR2 (germline): SGHVS, FQNEAQ. Trimming took off 5 bases at V and 10 bases at J, with 14 bases between the two ends. The CDR3: CASSPQLNGAFF. For the CDR3, the DNA is TGTGCCAGCAGCCCTCAGCTCAACGGAGCTTTCTTT.

The chain is built from TRBV5-4 and TRBJ2-1, with TRBD2 as a possible D gene (5 bases). The CDR3 has 13 amino acids. From germline, CDR1 is SGHNT and CDR2 YYREEE (reference sequence). V was trimmed by 1 base and J by 7 bases, leaving 9 bases between them. CDR3 in DNA: TGTGCCAGCAGCTTGCAGCGGAATAATGAGCAGTTCTTC. It codes for CASSLQRNNEQFF.

The chain is built from TRBV29-1 and TRBJ2-1, with D possibly matching TRBD1 (6 bases). V was cut by 3 bases and J by 8 bases, with 11 bases left in between. CDR1 is SQVTM and CDR2 is ANQGSEA in the germline V gene. There are 12 residues in the CDR3. The CDR3 DNA is TGCAGCGTTGATGAGGGGGTCGATGAGCAGTTCTTC. Protein sequence: CSVDEGVDEQFF.

This clone appeared once. This rearrangement joins TRBV5-1 to TRBJ1-1; possibly TRBD1 for D (6 bases). The ends were cut back, 3 bases at V and 1 base at J, with 10 bases in the middle. CDR1 is SGHRS and CDR2 is YFSETQ in the germline V gene. The CDR3 spans 14 residues. The CDR3 DNA sequence: TGCGCCAGCAGCTCGACAGGCCAGAACACTGAAGCTTTCTTT. As protein: CASSSTGQNTEAFF.

The J gene is TRBJ1-2, the V gene TRBV6-1, with D uncertain. V gave up 7 bases and J gave up 2 bases, with 8 bases separating them. The CDR3 has 12 residues. The germline gives CDR1 MNHNS, CDR2 SASEGT. Written as DNA, the CDR3 is TGTGCCAGCAAACGACAAAACTATGGCTACACCTTC. Translated: CASKRQNYGYTF.

The chain couples TRBV25-1 to TRBJ2-7, with D possibly being TRBD2 (6 bases). The V end was cut by 3 bases, the J end by 4 bases, with 13 bases between. This CDR3 region has 14 residues. Per the germline V gene, CDR1 is MGHDK and CDR2 is SYGVNS. The CDR3: CASSEVGGDYEQYF. The CDR3 nucleotides read TGTGCCAGCAGTGAGGTCGGGGGAGATTACGAGCAGTACTTC.

This chain joins TRBV5-4 and TRBJ2-5, with 10 bases matching TRBD2. The CDR3 extends over 16 amino acids. Germline V CDR1 and CDR2: SGHNT, YYREEE (reference sequence). V lost 2 bases to trimming and J lost 2 bases; unmatched junction nucleotides: 6. Here the CDR3 reads CASSFGSGGAQETQYF. CDR3 DNA sequence: TGTGCCAGCAGCTTTGGCAGCGGGGGGGCTCAAGAGACCCAGTACTTC.

The table lists this clone with a few counts. The chain joins TRBV30 to TRBJ2-2; tentatively, D is TRBD1 or TRBD2 (6 bases each). Germline CDR1 GTSNPN, CDR2 SVGIG (reference sequence). V was shortened by 3 bases and J by 1 base, with 12 bases between the two germline ends. The CDR3 is 15 residues long. The CDR3 loop reads CAWRGGRKNTGELFF. CDR3 sequence (DNA): TGTGCCTGGAGGGGGGGCAGGAAGAACACCGGGGAGCTGTTTTTT.

The V gene is TRBV29-1, the J gene TRBJ1-2; the D gene is possibly TRBD1 (5 bases). CDR1 and CDR2 from the germline V gene are SQVTM and ANQGSEA. Between the trimmed V and J ends, which lost 3 bases and 8 bases, there was a span of 13 bases. The CDR3 is made up of 12 amino acids. The CDR3 region has the DNA TGCAGCGTTGACAGGGAAGGAGGAGGCTACACCTTC. This sequence encodes CSVDREGGGYTF.

The chain combines TRBV7-9 with TRBJ2-5, with 9 nucleotides matching TRBD1. The closer fit of TRBJ2-7 to the DNA end suggests the J call may be wrong. The germline CDR1 and CDR2 sequences are SEHNR and FQNEAQ (reference sequence). This CDR3 has 15 amino acids. CDR3 bases: TGTGCCAGCAGCTTCTCCTCGGACAGGGGCGACGAGCAGTACTTC. Its translation is CASSFSSDRGDEQYF.

The chain carries TRBV19 and TRBJ2-7; possibly TRBD2 for D (6 bases). The CDR3 sequence is 14 residues long. From germline, CDR1 is LNHDA and CDR2 SQIVND (reference sequence). Trimming removed 6 bases at V and 2 bases at J, with 14 bases between. As DNA, the CDR3 is TGTGCCAGTAGGCGCGGGACGGCCGCCTACGAGCAGTACTTC. Its translation: CASRRGTAAYEQYF.

This chain connects TRBV7-8 to TRBJ1-5; D ambiguous. The V gene lost 5 bases and the J gene lost 7 bases, with 15 bases spanning the gap. Germline values: CDR1 SGHVS, CDR2 FQNEAQ. The CDR3 consists of 14 residues. As DNA, the CDR3 is TGTGCCAGCAGCGGAACGGGGTTAATCCAGCCCCAGCATTTT. It encodes CASSGTGLIQPQHF. The variable domain in full, completed from reference TRBV7-8 and TRBJ1-5, reads GAGVSQSPRYKVAKRGQDVALRCDPISGHVSLFWYQQALGQGPEFLTYFQNEAQLDKSGLPSDRFFAERPEGSVSTLKIQRTQQEDSAVYLCASSGTGLIQPQHFGDGTRLSIL.

This clone showed up just once. The CDR3 DNA follows: TGTGCCAGCAGCTTAGGGGAATACGCCGGGGAGCTGTTTTTT. Its protein is CASSLGEYAGELFF. The chain combines TRBV11-3 with TRBJ2-2; the D is unclear. This CDR3 comprises 14 residues. Trimming pared 1 base from V and 6 bases from J, leaving 9 bases between. Germline CDR1 is SGHNT and CDR2 is YENEEA.

The chain combines TRBV27 with TRBJ1-5, with D unresolved. V was trimmed by 0 bases and J by 3 bases, leaving 12 bases between them. The V gene's germline CDR1 is MNHEY and CDR2 SMNVEV (reference sequence). This CDR3 has 16 amino acids. The CDR3 region has the DNA TGTGCCAGCAGTTTATCGTGGGTAGAGCCCAATCAGCCCCAGCATTTT. It specifies CASSLSWVEPNQPQHF.

This rearrangement joins TRBV7-9 to TRBJ2-5; D unclear. This CDR3 spans 14 amino acids. V was shortened by 1 base and J by 5 bases, with 11 bases between the two germline ends. Germline loops: CDR1 SEHNR, CDR2 FQNEAQ (reference sequence). CDR3: CASSLVSTLETQYF. The DNA for the CDR3 is TGTGCCAGCAGCTTAGTTAGTACTCTCGAGACCCAGTACTTC.

The V and J genes are TRBV13 and TRBJ1-5, with 7 bases fitting TRBD1. Unmatched junction bases numbered 17, after V lost 2 bases and J lost 4 bases. CDR3 size: 19 residues. CDR1 is PRHDT, CDR2 FYEKMQ, per germline (reference sequence). The DNA of the CDR3 is TGTGCCAGCAGCTTATCCCTCCAACAGGGGCCCCGTGGGAATCAGCCCCAGCATTTT. Residues: CASSLSLQQGPRGNQPQHF.

This sequence joins TRBV7-8 and TRBJ1-6, with a weak D call TRBD1 (5 bases). The V gene lost 6 bases and the J gene lost 9 bases, with 21 bases spanning the gap. CDR1 is SGHVS and CDR2 is FQNEAQ in the germline V gene. This CDR3 comprises 16 residues. Here the CDR3 reads CASRVEWGGGVSPLHF. For the CDR3, the DNA is TGTGCCAGCAGGGTAGAGTGGGGCGGGGGAGTTTCACCCCTCCACTTT.

The rearrangement joins TRBV15 to TRBJ2-5; the D gene is possibly TRBD2 (6 bases). TRBJ2-7 explains the end of the DNA better; the J call may be wrong. CDR3 length: 15 amino acids. Germline values: CDR1 LNHNV, CDR2 YYDKDF (reference sequence). The CDR3 bases are TGTGCCACCAGCGGCCGGGACTGGAGCTCCTACGAGCAGTACTTC. Translation gives CATSGRDWSSYEQYF.

CDR3 DNA: TGTGCCAGCAGCAATGACGCGACTTCCTACGAGCAGTACTTC. Protein: CASSNDATSYEQYF. The V call is TRBV21-1, the J call TRBJ2-7; the table's D call of TRBD2 was not tested on the DNA. TRBV21-1 is a pseudogene locus. The CDR3 runs 14 residues.